Sequencing of this T cell receptor (beta chain) was carried out in a study of CD8 T cells in Susac syndrome. This CDR3 has 14 residues. CDR1 and CDR2 from the germline V gene are LGHNT and FRNRAP. V gave up 3 bases and J gave up 4 bases, with 12 bases separating them. The RNA, about 0.45 to 1 ug, was put through reverse transcription using random hexamers. An immunoSEQ multiplex PCR generated amplified TCR beta CDR3 products spanning 54 Vbeta and 13 Jbeta. From the immunoSEQ multiplex PCR reads, TCRdb called clonotypes with MiXCR, one entry per CDR3 protein. The sample yields fewer than 350,000 distinct CDR3 sequences, 70% to 90% seen once. The T cells that were sequenced for TCR beta were CD8+ and CD4+ cells from blood. Both CD4+ and CD8+ T cells were negatively isolated, and TEMRA cells underwent FACS enrichment. This clonotype was seen just once.

Sequenced input: CD8+ T cells from PBMCs. This clonotype originated in a human donor with multiple sclerosis. The chain recombines TRBV12-5 with TRBJ1-2, with TRBD1 as a possible D gene (5 bases). The CDR3: CASGFTDSSYGYTF. CDR3 nucleotide sequence: TGTGCTAGTGGTTTTACCGACAGTAGCTATGGCTACACCTTC.